This TCR beta chain was identified in a study of T cells in Graves' hyperthyroidism and ophthalmopathy. This clonotype was detected many times. What it binds is unknown. The source material, RNA transcripts, was used to amplify TCR beta CDR3 regions. An initial round of RT-PCR targeting the TCR CDR3 relied on the HTBI primer set. TCRdb itself ran the multiplex PCR reads through MiXCR, one entry per CDR3 protein. This sample carries hundreds of thousands of distinct CDR3 sequences, over 15% of them seen once, and the ten largest clones take approximately 18%. The CDR3 runs 15 residues. CDR1 is KGHSH and CDR2 is LQKENI in the germline V gene. Trimming cost V 8 bases and J 4 bases, with 19 bases left between them. Study-level points and caveats: Stable hyperthyroidism was told apart from ophthalmopathy by a model built on 13 V-J features. Expanded thyroid clonotypes (above 0.001) were mostly also found in blood.

The receptor was isolated from a young woman with Graves' hyperthyroidism. This chain joins TRBV18 and TRBJ2-3; D may be TRBD1 or TRBD2 (5 bases each). The sequencing input was blood. The CDR3 DNA follows: TGTGCCAGCCAGCCCGGGACCAACCCGGCAGATACGCAGTATTTT. Its protein is CASQPGTNPADTQYF.